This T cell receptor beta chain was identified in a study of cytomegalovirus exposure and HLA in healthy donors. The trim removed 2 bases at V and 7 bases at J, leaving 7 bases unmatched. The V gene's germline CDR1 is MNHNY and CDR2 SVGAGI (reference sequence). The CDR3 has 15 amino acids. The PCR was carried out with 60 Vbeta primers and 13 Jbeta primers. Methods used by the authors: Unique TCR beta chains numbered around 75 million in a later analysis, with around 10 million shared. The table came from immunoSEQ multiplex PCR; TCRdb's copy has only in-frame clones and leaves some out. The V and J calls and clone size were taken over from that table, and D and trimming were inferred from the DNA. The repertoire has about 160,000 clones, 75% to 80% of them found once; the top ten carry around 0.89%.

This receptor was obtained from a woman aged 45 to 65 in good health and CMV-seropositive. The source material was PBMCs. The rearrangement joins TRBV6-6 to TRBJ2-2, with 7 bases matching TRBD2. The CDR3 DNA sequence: TGTGCCAGCAGTTACACTTCGGCTAGCGGCGGGGAGCTGTTTTTT. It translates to CASSYTSASGGELFF.